Included here is one T cell receptor (beta chain) sequence, with context. The antigen is undetermined. The record originates from a study of cytomegalovirus exposure and HLA in healthy donors. General study results and limits: Association of a missense DCLRE1C variant with TCR beta V- and J-gene trimming was reported in a later analysis.

Primers for the PCR totalled 60 Vbeta and 13 Jbeta. The protocol was immunoSEQ multiplex PCR, while the TCRdb copy is restricted to in-frame clones and leaves out a portion. The sample yields some 89,000 clones, 78% seen once. This CDR3 has 15 amino acids. V lost 8 bases and J lost 4, with 18 bases in between. CDR1 is MNHEY, CDR2 SMNVEV, per germline (reference sequence). This receptor was identified in a woman in her forties in good health and CMV-seropositive. V is TRBV27 and J is TRBJ2-1; maybe TRBD2 (6 bases). Sequenced: PBMCs. CDR3 sequence reads: CASRSRWRDYNEQFF. CDR3 nucleotides: TGTGCCAGCCGTAGTCGGTGGAGGGATTACAATGAGCAGTTCTTC.